A selection of T cell receptor beta chains follows, all from one sample in a study of blood T cells in healthy people across ages. TCRdb re-called the 5' RACE reads with MiXCR, one entry per CDR3 protein. The sample shows hundreds of thousands of distinct CDR3 sequences, about 44% of them seen only once. The sample taken for sequencing was blood. Receptors originate from a young man in good health. CDR3s include the opening cysteine and the closing phenylalanine or tryptophan. A D gene is named only where the DNA matches it firmly. Part of the rows lack a size; the others show once, few, many or a class for expanded clones.

clone_size | d_call | j_call | v_call | cdr3_aa | cdr3_nt
- | - | TRBJ2-2 | TRBV12-3/TRBV12-4 | CACRFAFVEPAGELFF | TGTGCCTGCAGGTTTGCTTTCGTGGAACCGGCCGGGGAGCTGTTTTTT
- | - | TRBJ1-5 | TRBV2 | CASREGARGFQPQHF | TGTGCCAGCAGGGAAGGGGCGAGGGGTTTTCAGCCCCAGCATTTT
once | - | TRBJ1-2 | TRBV6-5 | CASSFGTNLTGYTF | TGTGCCAGCAGCTTCGGGACAAACCTGACCGGCTACACCTTC
- | TRBD1 | TRBJ1-2 | TRBV4-1 | CASSRDSKVNYGYTF | TGCGCCAGCAGCCGGGACAGCAAAGTTAACTATGGCTACACCTTC
- | - | TRBJ1-4 | TRBV7-2 | CASSQGSNREKLFF | TGTGCCAGCAGCCAGGGGAGTAACAGGGAAAAACTGTTTTTT
- | TRBD2 | TRBJ2-3 | TRBV7-2 | CASSRRGGQGSADTQYF | TGTGCCAGCAGTCGTCGGGGGGGACAAGGAAGCGCAGATACGCAGTATTTT
few | - | TRBJ2-3 | TRBV27 | CASSLSITPDTQYF | TGTGCCAGCAGTTTATCGATCACTCCAGATACGCAGTATTTT
- | - | TRBJ1-3 | TRBV6-4 | CASSADTSGNTIYF | TGTGCCAGCAGCGCGGACACGTCTGGAAACACCATATATTTT
few | TRBD2 | TRBJ2-3 | TRBV7-2 | CASSSGLAGGVDTQYF | TGTGCCAGCAGCTCCGGACTAGCGGGGGGCGTCGATACGCAGTATTTT
- | TRBD2 | TRBJ2-1 | TRBV29-1 | CSVEGLAGGYNEQFF | TGCAGCGTTGAAGGGCTAGCGGGGGGGTACAATGAGCAGTTCTTC
- | - | TRBJ2-4 | TRBV12-3/TRBV12-4 | CASSFAELAKNIQYF | TGTGCCAGCAGTTTCGCAGAATTAGCCAAAAACATTCAGTACTTC
- | - | TRBJ2-7 | TRBV3-1 | CASSQGISNYEQYF | TGTGCCAGCAGCCAAGGGATTAGCAACTACGAGCAGTACTTC
- | - | TRBJ1-4 | TRBV24-1 | CATSECTWRFRRFNEKLFF | TGTGCCACCAGTGAATGCACTTGGAGGTTCAGGCGGTTTAATGAAAAACTGTTTTTT
- | - | TRBJ2-7 | TRBV2 | CASSESPGPSYEQYF | TGTGCCAGCAGTGAGTCTCCAGGACCCTCCTACGAGCAGTACTTC
- | - | TRBJ1-1 | TRBV28 | CASSPLGGREDTEAFF | TGTGCCAGCAGTCCTCTCGGGGGGCGGGAGGACACTGAAGCTTTCTTT
- | TRBD1 | TRBJ2-4 | TRBV11-2 | CASSLEAGQASGSKNIQYF | TGTGCCAGCAGCTTAGAGGCGGGACAGGCCTCAGGATCCAAAAACATTCAGTACTTC
- | - | TRBJ2-1 | TRBV2 | CASSEEGRAGSPNEQFF | TGTGCCAGCAGTGAAGAGGGTCGGGCAGGGTCTCCCAATGAGCAGTTCTTC
- | - | TRBJ1-6 | TRBV30 | CAWSLTGNSPLHF | TGTGCCTGGAGTTTGACTGGAAATTCACCCCTCCACTTT
few | - | TRBJ2-2 | TRBV3-1 | CASSQVQITGELFF | TGTGCCAGCAGCCAAGTACAGATCACCGGGGAGCTGTTTTTT
- | TRBD1 | TRBJ2-4 | TRBV14 | CASSKDRVEQYF | TGTGCCAGCAGCAAAGACAGGGTCGAACAGTACTTC
- | - | TRBJ2-3 | TRBV6-1 | CASSGDLYTQYF | TGTGCCAGCAGTGGGGACTTGTATACGCAGTATTTT
- | - | TRBJ2-4 | TRBV20-1 | CSADVDGFGNIQYF | TGCAGTGCCGATGTCGACGGCTTTGGGAACATTCAGTACTTC
- | - | TRBJ2-7 | TRBV7-9 | CASSGLDMNADEQYF | TGTGCCAGCAGCGGACTCGACATGAACGCGGACGAGCAGTACTTC
few | - | TRBJ2-1 | TRBV11-2 | CASSFVTNHNEQFF | TGTGCCAGCAGCTTCGTGACAAATCACAATGAGCAGTTCTTC
- | - | TRBJ1-1 | TRBV7-9 | CASSPNTWAMGAEAFF | TGTGCCAGCAGCCCCAACACGTGGGCGATGGGCGCTGAAGCTTTCTTT